The 24 T cell receptor beta chains given below trace back to one sample, sequenced in a study of blood T cell repertoires in COVID-19. The method was immunoSEQ multiplex PCR; TCRdb's version includes in-frame clones alone and lacks a portion of them. The sample lists over 150,000 clones, roughly 85% occurring once. The sample was peripheral blood. These receptors came from an elderly woman with active or convalescent COVID-19.

The chain carries TRBV20-1 and TRBJ1-6, with D uncertain. This CDR3 spans 11 amino acids. Per the germline V gene, CDR1 is DFQATT and CDR2 is SNEGSKA (reference sequence). CDR3 region: CGLTRNSPLHF. The CDR3 region has the DNA TGCGGACTAACTCGGAATTCACCCCTCCACTTT.

CDR3 region: CASSPWDRAMNTEAFF. The CDR3, as DNA: TGTGCCAGTAGTCCCTGGGACAGGGCCATGAACACTGAAGCTTTCTTT. The chain has TRBV19 and TRBJ1-1; TRBD1 matches 9 bases. V was pared by 5 bases and J by 0 bases, with 7 bases of the junction left unmatched. The V gene's germline CDR1 is LNHDA and CDR2 SQIVND (reference sequence). The CDR3 has 16 residues.

This chain joins TRBV6-5 and TRBJ1-4; D not resolved. V was cut by 3 bases and J by 6 bases, with 11 bases left in between. The CDR3 extends over 14 amino acids. Per germline, CDR1 MNHEY and CDR2 SVGAGI. The CDR3 here is CASSYGTPDEKLFF. The CDR3 nucleotides read TGTGCCAGCAGTTATGGTACTCCTGATGAAAAACTGTTTTTT.

V is TRBV7-9 and J is TRBJ1-2; possible D gene TRBD1, 6 bases. CDR3 size: 14 residues. Germline-derived CDR1 and CDR2 are SEHNR and FQNEAQ (reference sequence). V was shortened by 3 bases and J by 7 bases, with 15 bases between the two germline ends. This CDR3 is CASSFQQGIAGYTF. The DNA for the CDR3 is TGTGCCAGCAGCTTCCAACAGGGTATCGCTGGCTACACCTTC.

The chain links TRBV4-2 to TRBJ1-1, with D perhaps matching TRBD1 (5 bases). The ends were cut back, 4 bases at V and 4 bases at J, with 10 bases in the middle. This CDR3 has 13 amino acids. The germline gives CDR1 LGHNA, CDR2 YNFKEQ. The CDR3 reads CASSRRDGTEAFF. The DNA of the CDR3 is TGTGCCAGCAGCCGGCGGGACGGCACTGAAGCTTTCTTT.

This rearrangement joins TRBV5-1 to TRBJ2-1; D is ambiguous. Trimming cost V 3 bases and J 8 bases, with 9 bases left between them. In germline, CDR1 is SGHRS, CDR2 YFSETQ. The CDR3 length is 12 residues. CDR3 protein: CASSSPGDEQFF. Written as DNA, the CDR3 is TGCGCCAGCAGCTCCCCCGGTGATGAGCAGTTCTTC.

This clone has more than one count but fewer than ten. The chain employs TRBV10-3 and TRBJ1-3; TRBD1 might be the D (5 bases). Per the germline V gene, CDR1 is ENHRY and CDR2 is SYGVKD. This CDR3 region has 12 residues. V was clipped by 11 bases and J by 1 base, with 9 bases between them. The CDR3 spells CAVGTSGNTIYF. The CDR3 region has the DNA TGTGCCGTCGGGACTTCTGGAAACACCATATATTTT.

V gene TRBV6-5 combines with J gene TRBJ2-1; possible D gene TRBD1, 5 bases. The CDR3 runs 14 residues. The germline gives CDR1 MNHEY, CDR2 SVGAGI. The germline V and J ends were trimmed by 8 bases and 1 base, with 12 bases remaining between them. CDR3 sequence (DNA): TGTGCCAGCCGAACCCCAGGGTCCTACAATGAGCAGTTCTTC. It is translated as CASRTPGSYNEQFF.

Only one count was recorded for this clone. The chain is built from TRBV5-5 and TRBJ2-2; a possible D gene is TRBD2 (6 bases). V lost 0 bases and J 0 bases, leaving 9 bases between the germline ends. Germline-derived CDR1 and CDR2 are SGHKS and YYEKEE (reference sequence). The CDR3 spans 16 residues. DNA for the CDR3: TGTGCCAGCAGCTTGGAGGTAGCGGCGAACACCGGGGAGCTGTTTTTT. Protein: CASSLEVAANTGELFF.

This clone was found a few times. V usage is TRBV11-2 and J usage is TRBJ2-2, with 10 bases identical to TRBD2. After removal of 1 base from V and 8 bases from J, the junction contained 10 bases not matched to a gene. This CDR3 region has 17 residues. Germline V lookup: CDR1 SGHAT, CDR2 FQNNGV. CDR3 sequence reads: CASSLVPSGSLTGELFF. The CDR3 coding sequence is TGTGCCAGCAGCTTAGTGCCTAGCGGGAGCCTCACGGGGGAGCTGTTTTTT. The full variable domain, in which reference TRBV11-2 and TRBJ2-2 provide the parts outside the CDR3, is EAGVAQSPRYKIIEKRQSVAFWCNPISGHATLYWYQQILGQGPKLLIQFQNNGVVDDSQLPKDRFSAERLKGVDSTLKIQPAKLEDSAVYLCASSLVPSGSLTGELFFGEGSRLTVL.

V and J are TRBV10-3 and TRBJ2-1; 11 bases are a match to TRBD2. The CDR3 covers 17 residues. CDR1 is ENHRY, CDR2 SYGVKD, per germline. Trimming cost V 0 bases and J 0 bases; bases outside gene matches: 1. The CDR3, as DNA: TGTGCCATCAGTGAGTCGGGGACTAGCGGCTCCTACAATGAGCAGTTCTTC. Protein product: CAISESGTSGSYNEQFF.

This rearrangement joins TRBV24-1 to TRBJ1-3; D unclear. The germline CDR1 and CDR2 sequences are KGHDR and SFDVKD. Trimming pared 7 bases from V and 13 bases from J, leaving 16 bases between. The CDR3 is 12 amino acids. CDR3 sequence reads: CATRVICLRIYF. The CDR3 nucleotides read TGTGCCACCAGAGTCATTTGCCTTCGGATATATTTT.

The V gene is TRBV30, the J gene TRBJ2-3, with 9 positions matching TRBD2. The CDR3 consists of 17 residues. With 2 bases clipped from V and 2 bases from J, the junction kept 11 bases outside the gene matches. Per germline, CDR1 GTSNPN and CDR2 SVGIG (reference sequence). The CDR3 sequence: CAWSFPGLANYTDTQYF. In nucleotides, the CDR3 is TGTGCCTGGAGTTTTCCTGGACTAGCGAATTACACAGATACGCAGTATTTT.

V is TRBV5-1 and J is TRBJ2-1; no clear D. This CDR3 has 13 residues. The V gene's germline CDR1 is SGHRS and CDR2 YFSETQ. V was cut by 4 bases and J by 9 bases, with 14 bases left in between. In DNA, the CDR3 is TGCGCCAGCAGCCTGGACCCAACTGGTGAGCAGTTCTTC. Protein product: CASSLDPTGEQFF.

In DNA, the CDR3 is TGTGCTAGTAGAGCAAACCAGGGGGACGGCGGGGAGCTGTTTTTT. Protein sequence: CASRANQGDGGELFF. This chain links TRBV12-5 with TRBJ2-2; 7 positions agree with TRBD1. This CDR3 is 15 amino acids long. Germline assignment: CDR1 LGHNT and CDR2 FRNRAP. V was clipped by 8 bases and J by 7 bases; unmatched bases: 13.

The rearrangement links TRBV9 to TRBJ1-6; no definite D call. V was cut by 1 base and J by 8 bases, with 13 bases left in between. The length of the CDR3 is 15 residues. The germline V gene encodes CDR1 SGDLS and CDR2 YYNGEE. CDR3 in DNA: TGTGCCAGCAGCGTACAGCCGGAGAGGCATTCACCCCTCCACTTT. Protein product: CASSVQPERHSPLHF. The full variable domain, rest sourced from reference TRBV9 and TRBJ1-6, is DSGVTQTPKHLITATGQRVTLRCSPRSGDLSVYWYQQSLDQGLQFLIQYYNGEERAKGNILERFSAQQFPDLHSELNLSSLELGDSALYFCASSVQPERHSPLHFGNGTRLTVT.

This clone was observed a handful of times. V is TRBV5-1 and J is TRBJ1-2, with D perhaps TRBD1 (6 bases). V shed 4 bases and J shed 7 bases, with 14 bases lying between them. This CDR3 has 13 amino acids. Germline V gene lookup returns CDR1 SGHRS and CDR2 YFSETQ. The CDR3 DNA follows: TGCGCCAGCAGCATAGAACGACAGGCTGGCTACACCTTC. Amino acid sequence: CASSIERQAGYTF. Drawing the rest from reference TRBV5-1 and TRBJ1-2, the complete variable domain is KAGVTQTPRYLIKTRGQQVTLSCSPISGHRSVSWYQQTPGQGLQFLFEYFSETQRNKGNFPGRFSGRQFSNSRSEMNVSTLELGDSALYLCASSIERQAGYTFGSGTRLTVV.

V gene TRBV14 combines with J gene TRBJ1-1; 9 bases match TRBD1. Germline V gene lookup returns CDR1 SGHDN and CDR2 FVKESK. The CDR3 covers 17 residues. Trimming cost V 4 bases and J 1 base; bases outside gene matches: 10. DNA of the CDR3: TGTGCCAGCAGCCGAACAGGGGGCGGGTTGGAGAACACTGAAGCTTTCTTT. Translation: CASSRTGGGLENTEAFF.

This chain links TRBV29-1 with TRBJ2-7; the D gene is possibly TRBD1 (5 bases). The CDR3 spans 14 residues. Trimming left V 6 bases short and J 5 bases short, with 20 bases between. Germline V gene data show CDR1 as SQVTM and CDR2 as ANQGSEA. CDR3 loop: CSVLGAGPSDEQYF. Here the CDR3 DNA reads TGCAGCGTCCTGGGTGCAGGGCCGTCTGACGAGCAGTACTTC.

This chain links TRBV2 with TRBJ1-3, with 8 bases fitting TRBD1. V gave up 10 bases and J gave up 4 bases; unmatched junction bases: 6. The V gene's germline CDR1 is SNHLY and CDR2 FYNNEI. This CDR3 comprises 13 residues. The DNA of the CDR3 is TGTGCCACCGACAGGGGCCCAGGAAACACCATATATTTT. It codes for CATDRGPGNTIYF.

The rearrangement links TRBV9 to TRBJ2-3; TRBD1 aligns across 11 bases. CDR1 and CDR2 (germline): SGDLS, YYNGEE. This CDR3 spans 15 amino acids. V gave up 3 bases and J gave up 7 bases; unmatched junction bases: 7. CDR3 sequence: CASSETGTGGYTQYF. The CDR3 region has the DNA TGTGCCAGCAGCGAGACCGGGACAGGGGGATATACGCAGTATTTT. Looking up the rest from reference TRBV9 and TRBJ2-3 gives the full variable domain: DSGVTQTPKHLITATGQRVTLRCSPRSGDLSVYWYQQSLDQGLQFLIQYYNGEERAKGNILERFSAQQFPDLHSELNLSSLELGDSALYFCASSETGTGGYTQYFGPGTRLTVL.

The CDR3 spells CASSPKWREGLEQYF. Here the CDR3 DNA reads TGTGCCAGCAGCCCCAAGTGGCGGGAGGGGCTCGAGCAGTACTTC. The V gene is TRBV7-9, the J gene TRBJ2-7, with TRBD2 matching over 9 bases. The ends lost 5 bases at V and 6 bases at J; junction bases unmatched: 11. From germline, CDR1 is SEHNR and CDR2 FQNEAQ (reference sequence). The CDR3 length is 15 residues.

The chain recombines TRBV3-1 (or the pseudogene TRBV3-2) with TRBJ1-6; D is perhaps TRBD1 (6 bases). The CDR3 runs to 19 residues. Germline lookup yields CDR1 LGHDT and CDR2 YNNKEL (reference sequence). With 1 base removed from V and 5 bases from J, the gap between germline ends came to 21 bases. CDR3 loop: CASSQVRDPLRGHNSPLHF. The CDR3 nucleotides are TGTGCCAGCAGCCAAGTCCGTGACCCACTCAGGGGTCATAATTCACCCCTCCACTTT.

The chain combines TRBV10-3 with TRBJ1-2; 10 bases line up with TRBD1. V lost 6 bases, J lost 3 bases, and 4 bases stayed unmatched. Per germline, CDR1 ENHRY and CDR2 SYGVKD. This CDR3 comprises 14 residues. The CDR3 DNA is TGTGCCATCAGGAGACAGGGGGCGGACTATGGCTACACCTTC. Its translation is CAIRRQGADYGYTF.